What follows is one T cell receptor (beta chain) and its context. In its sample, this clone was seen a few times. This clone's antigen is unknown. No clone much larger than this one lies a single base away; base qualities are absent. Explained via the paper, the time point label denotes: pre-treatment baseline. Blood was sampled before treatment (T0) and at week 3 (W3), after the first cycle of checkpoint blockade. Except for a couple of patients with rapid clinical progression, response was assessed 12 weeks after the first infusion by RECIST 1.1; disease control meant complete response, partial response or stable disease. Any patient who had received prior systemic cancer treatment, was on concomitant immunosuppressant therapy or had synchronous other active malignancies was excluded. Bulk PBMC and plasma cell-free DNA were both sequenced for TCR beta so that circulating cells and T cell turnover could be tracked. Lymphoprep and SepMate tubes were used to isolate PBMC from blood, and red cell lysis was then performed. QIAamp DNA Blood Mini kits were used to extract DNA from PBMC and sorted T cell subsets.

V ends up 6 bases short and J 5 bases short, with an unmatched junction base count of 9. The CDR3, cysteine through phenylalanine, is 15 amino acids long. The DNA shown is the 45-base CDR3, in frame from base 1. The CDR1 and CDR2 encoded by the germline V gene are MDHEN and SYDVKM. This entry belongs to a study of blood T cell dynamics during melanoma immunotherapy (TCRdb year 2020). Regarding the study in general: All patients had metastatic melanoma and were given first-line pembrolizumab or nivolumab plus ipilimumab as standard of care in the United Kingdom. To find early correlates of response, the study profiled the peripheral T cell receptor repertoires of patients with metastatic melanoma both before and after one cycle of checkpoint inhibitor therapy. The training cohort consisted of consecutive patients, while an additional independent group of patients from the same centre was pooled to form an external validation set.

A fixed 350 ng of DNA was loaded for every bulk PBMC sample. TCR beta CDR3 sequences were amplified from genomic DNA using the immunoSEQ TCRb Assay kit according to manufacturer instructions. The KAPA Library Quantification Kit for Illumina platforms was used to quantify pooled libraries by qPCR. Pooled libraries were clustered at 0.6-1.1 pM and sequenced on an Illumina NextSeq 500. The paper's data handling went like this. Analysis of the TCR data relied on immunoSEQ ANALYZER and the R LymphoSeq package. A rearrangement efficiency score was calculated as productive divided by the sum of productive and non-productive CDR3 sequences. Clonality was measured with the Gini coefficient and diversity with the Renyi index at alpha=1, and both measures were compared pairwise between timepoints within each patient. Clonal relatedness, based on an edit distance of 3, and repertoire similarity, based on the Bhattacharyya coefficient, were both computed in LymphoSeq. To classify response, a linear discriminant analysis based on week-3 changes in clonality and diversity was built with the R MASS and caret packages. Held by TCRdb, this immuneACCESS table contains in-frame sequences only and omits some clones. Under half of the omission traces to an unresolved V gene where checked; the cause of the rest is unknown. The V and J calls and clone size come from that table; D and trimming were worked out from the DNA. Counted in this sample were around 26,000 clones; around 88% of them appeared once. The ten most abundant clones make up about 4.9% of the sample.

The paper's findings and limits, for the study overall: A bifurcated reorganization of the PBMC repertoire at W3, with increased clonality or increased diversity, was observed in patients who later achieved disease control, unlike in progressors. The relatively small sample size was recognized as a factor that could limit how well the results generalize. The study was unable to establish whether the T cell clones driving the repertoire changes were melanoma-specific or instead reflected general immune activation.

Sequenced here: blood, sampled from a patient treated with checkpoint blockade. This sequence was found in a human donor with melanoma. The rearranged segments are TRBV28 and TRBJ1-5; the central 8 bases match TRBD1. The CDR3: CASRPSRGQYQPQHF. Here is the DNA: TGTGCCAGCAGGCCCTCCAGGGGGCAATATCAGCCCCAGCATTTT.